The sample holds a few counts of the clone carrying this TCR beta chain. This record comes from a study of blood T cell repertoires in COVID-19. Study as a whole: Acute and convalescent COVID-19 samples came from the United States, Italy and Spain. Nucleic acid was either cDNA or gDNA, and it came from T cells, B-cell-depleted T cells, or PBMCs.

Trimming stripped 6 bases from V and 6 bases from J, with 12 bases between. The CDR3 extends over 13 amino acids. Germline loops: CDR1 SGHTA, CDR2 FQGTGA. As handled by the study authors: Estimation of nucleated cell counts relied on the amplification of reference gene primers. Measured with immunoSEQ multiplex PCR; TCRdb has only the in-frame clones, and not every one. D and trimming come from the DNA, and the V and J calls and clone size come from that table. The data contain some 140,000 clones, around 79% of them singletons. J is TRBJ2-1 and V is TRBV7-3; D might be TRBD1 (7 bases). Input material: peripheral blood. The TCR comes from an elderly man with acute or convalescent COVID-19. As DNA, the CDR3 is TGTGCCAGCAGATTCCAGGGGGGCAATGAGCAGTTCTTC. It is translated as CASRFQGGNEQFF. The variable domain in full, completed from reference TRBV7-3 and TRBJ2-1, reads GAGVSQTPSNKVTEKGKYVELRCDPISGHTALYWYRQSLGQGPEFLIYFQGTGAADDSGLPNDRFFAVRPEGSVSTLKIQRTERGDSAVYLCASRFQGGNEQFFGPGTRLTVL.